This entry describes one T cell receptor (beta chain). Its antigen is unknown. The data derive from a study of cytomegalovirus exposure and HLA in healthy donors. Primers: 60 Vbeta forward and 13 Jbeta reverse. Measured with immunoSEQ multiplex PCR; TCRdb has only the in-frame clones, and not every one. Of more than 90,000 clones listed, approximately 83% are singletons. The donors comprised healthy bone marrow donors. The CDR3 length is 14 residues. The J segment lost 8 bases and the V segment lost 5 bases, leaving 12 bases of the junction unmatched. CDR1 and CDR2 (germline): MNHEY, SMNVEV (reference sequence). General study points: Earlier findings revealed that most TCR beta V segments proved productive either about 87% or about 30% of the time.

Sequenced sample: PBMCs. The origin of this receptor is a man in his fifties or sixties in good health and CMV-seronegative. The chain links TRBV27 to TRBJ2-7; 7 nucleotides agree with TRBD1. This CDR3 is CASSPRQGLNKQYF. The CDR3 DNA reads as TGTGCCAGCAGTCCAAGACAGGGTCTAAATAAGCAGTACTTC.